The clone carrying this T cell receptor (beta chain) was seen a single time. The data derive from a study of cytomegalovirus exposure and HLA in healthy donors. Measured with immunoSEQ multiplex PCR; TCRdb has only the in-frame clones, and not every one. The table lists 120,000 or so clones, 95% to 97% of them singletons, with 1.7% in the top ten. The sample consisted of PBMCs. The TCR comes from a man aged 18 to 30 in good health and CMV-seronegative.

CDR3 DNA: TGTGCCAGCAGTTTAAGAGAAAACACTGAAGCTTTCTTT. Encoded protein: CASSLRENTEAFF. The chain couples TRBV27 to TRBJ1-1; D ambiguous. V was clipped by 2 bases and J by 2 bases, with 6 bases between them. CDR1 and CDR2 from the germline V gene are MNHEY and SMNVEV (reference sequence). The CDR3 is 13 residues long.